The entry below describes one TCR beta chain. Its antigen remains unidentified. Its ends do not fully match the called genes, so a read error is possible. This sample was taken from a study of blood T cells in healthy people across ages. Study at large: About one barcoded beta molecule per two T cells was captured by template switching. Study-level points and caveats: As age increased, TCR beta diversity per million T cells fell in a roughly linear fashion. Changes in expanded clonotypes were possibly confounded, as the CMV status of donors was unknown.

CDR3 length equals 13 residues. CDR1 SGHTA and CDR2 FQGNSA come from the germline V gene. It was with a sample-barcoded 5' primer and a J-beta primer mix that a second PCR of roughly 7 to 11 cycles was run. Tags on each cDNA molecule came from a template-switch adaptor with 12 random nucleotides. Using its own MiXCR run on the 5' RACE reads, TCRdb lists one record per CDR3 protein. This repertoire shows 910,000 or so distinct CDR3 sequences, roughly 47% found once; its top ten account for over 20%. The genes are TRBV7-2 and TRBJ2-5; possible D gene TRBD2, 6 bases. What was sequenced was blood. This receptor was identified in a woman aged 60-75 years in good health. CDR3: CAGSSSAGETQYF. DNA for the CDR3: TGTGCCGGCAGCTCCTCAGCGGGAGAGACCCAGTACTTC. The whole variable domain, filled in from reference TRBV7-2 and TRBJ2-5, reads GAGVSQSPSNKVTEKGKDVELRCDPISGHTALYWYRQSLGQGLEFLIYFQGNSAPDKSGLPSDRFSAERTGGSVSTLTIQRTQQEDSAVYLCAGSSSAGETQYFGPGTRLLVL.